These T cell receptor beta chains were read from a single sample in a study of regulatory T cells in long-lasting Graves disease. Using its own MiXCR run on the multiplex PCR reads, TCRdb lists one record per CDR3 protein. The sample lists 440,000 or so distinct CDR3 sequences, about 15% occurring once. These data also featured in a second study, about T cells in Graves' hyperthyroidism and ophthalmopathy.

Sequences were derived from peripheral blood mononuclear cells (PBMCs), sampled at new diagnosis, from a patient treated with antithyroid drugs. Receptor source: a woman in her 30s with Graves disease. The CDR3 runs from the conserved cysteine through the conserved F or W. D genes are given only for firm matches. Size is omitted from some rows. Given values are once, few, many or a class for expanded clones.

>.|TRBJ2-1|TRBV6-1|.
TGTGCCAGCAGGCTGGCCGGGACTTCAATGGAGTTCTTC
CASRLAGTSMEFF
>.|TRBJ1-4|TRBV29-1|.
TGCAGCGGAGCGTCAGGGGCTAATGAAAAACTGTTTTTT
CSGASGANEKLFF
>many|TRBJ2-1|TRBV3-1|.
TGTGCCAGCAGCCAAGATCGGCGTATACGAAACAATGAGCAGTTCTTC
CASSQDRRIRNNEQFF
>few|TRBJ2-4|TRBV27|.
TGTGCCAGCAGTGCCTTCTCCCGTGGAGCCGTGACCAAAAACATTCAGTACTTC
CASSAFSRGAVTKNIQYF
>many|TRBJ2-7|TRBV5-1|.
TGCGCCAGCAGCTTGGGGTGGGGCGGCTACGAGCAGTACTTC
CASSLGWGGYEQYF
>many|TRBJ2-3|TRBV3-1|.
TGTGCCAGCAGCCAAGAGGGAAGTTGGAAGTCACGAACAGATACGCAGTATTTT
CASSQEGSWKSRTDTQYF
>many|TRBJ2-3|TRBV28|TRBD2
TGTGCCAGCAGTCCCCGACTAGCGGGAGGCCCCTTGTCGGGCACAGATACGCAGTATTTT
CASSPRLAGGPLSGTDTQYF
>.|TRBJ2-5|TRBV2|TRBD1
TGTGCCAGCACAGGACAGGAGGTTCAAGAGACCCAGTACTTT
CASTGQEVQETQYF
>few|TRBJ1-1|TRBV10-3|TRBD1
TGTGCCATCGCAGCCGGGACAGGGGTTGTTAACACTGAAGCTTTCTTT
CAIAAGTGVVNTEAFF
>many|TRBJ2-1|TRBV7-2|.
TGTGCCAGCAGCTTAGACCACAATGAGCAGTTCTTC
CASSLDHNEQFF
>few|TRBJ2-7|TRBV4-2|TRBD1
TGTGCCAGCAGCCAGGGCGGACAGGGTCTCTACGAGCAGTACTTC
CASSQGGQGLYEQYF
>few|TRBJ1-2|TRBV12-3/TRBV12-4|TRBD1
TGTGCCAGCAGTGAAGCGCTTACAGGGGCCCATGGCTACACCTTC
CASSEALTGAHGYTF
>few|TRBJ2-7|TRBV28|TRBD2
TGTGCCAGCAGTTTATCGGGACTAGCGGGAGGATCCGAGCGGTACTTC
CASSLSGLAGGSERYF
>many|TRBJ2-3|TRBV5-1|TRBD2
TGCGCCTCCTCGGCGAGTCCTCCGGCTAGCGGGAAGTTGAGCACAGATACGCAGTATTTT
CASSASPPASGKLSTDTQYF
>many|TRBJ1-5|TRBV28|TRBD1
TGTGCCAGCAGCTACTGGACAGGGGAAGTGGGGCCCCAGCATTTT
CASSYWTGEVGPQHF
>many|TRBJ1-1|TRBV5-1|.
TGCGCCAGCAGCCCCCTACAGGACCCGAACACTGAAGCTTTCTTT
CASSPLQDPNTEAFF
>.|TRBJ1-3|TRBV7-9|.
TGTGCCAGCAGCGTACAGACTGGAAACACCATATATTTT
CASSVQTGNTIYF
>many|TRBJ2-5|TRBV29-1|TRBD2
TGCAGCGTTGTAGCGGGATCCTCGGAGACCCAGTACTTC
CSVVAGSSETQYF
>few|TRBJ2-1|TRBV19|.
TGTGCCAGTACCATCTCCGCCGGGAGCTCCTACAATGAGCAGTTCTTC
CASTISAGSSYNEQFF
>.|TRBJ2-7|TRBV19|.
TGTGCCAGTAGCGGGGATCTGGGATCCTACGAGCAGTACTTC
CASSGDLGSYEQYF
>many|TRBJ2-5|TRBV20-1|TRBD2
TGCAGTGCTAAGGACTGGGGACTAGCGGGAGGTGAGACCCAGTACTTC
CSAKDWGLAGGETQYF
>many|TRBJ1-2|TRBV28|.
TGTGCCAGCAGTTTATGGGGGCAGAACTATGGCTACACCTTC
CASSLWGQNYGYTF
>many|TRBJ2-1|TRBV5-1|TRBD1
TGCGCCAGCAGCTTGACGACAGGGAACAATGAGCAGTTCTTC
CASSLTTGNNEQFF
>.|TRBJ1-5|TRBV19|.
TGTGCCAGTAAAACCGTGGGTATATACAATCAGCCCCAGCATTTT
CASKTVGIYNQPQHF
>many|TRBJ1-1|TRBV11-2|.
TGTGCCAGCAGCCTAGGACGGATTCAGACCGCTGAAGCTTTCTTT
CASSLGRIQTAEAFF
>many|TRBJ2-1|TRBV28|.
TGTGCCAGCACGGGATCTTACTTGGGCTCCTACAATGAGCAGTTCTTC
CASTGSYLGSYNEQFF
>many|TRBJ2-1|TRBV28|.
TGTGCCAGCAGTTTAGGCCAGAATGAGCAGTTCTTC
CASSLGQNEQFF
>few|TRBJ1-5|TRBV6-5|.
TGTGCCAGCAGTTACTCATCCGGGAGCAATCAGCCCCAGCATTTT
CASSYSSGSNQPQHF
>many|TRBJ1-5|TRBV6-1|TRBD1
TGTGCCAGCAGCGACAGGGTAAGGCAGCCCCAGCATTTT
CASSDRVRQPQHF
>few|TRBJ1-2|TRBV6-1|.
TGTGCCAGCAGAGAACCGGGACGGGTTCACTATGGCTACACCTTC
CASREPGRVHYGYTF
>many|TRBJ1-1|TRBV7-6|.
TGTGCCAGCAGCTTAGATACGAAGGGGCTGAACACTGAAGCTTTCTTT
CASSLDTKGLNTEAFF
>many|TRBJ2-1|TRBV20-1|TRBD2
TGCAGTGCTAGTGGGGGAGGGGACCTTCGCAGCTCCTACAATGAGCAGTTCTTC
CSASGGGDLRSSYNEQFF
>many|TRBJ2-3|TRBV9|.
TGTGCCAGCAGCGTAGGCCCAGCTACCACAGATACGCAGTATTTT
CASSVGPATTDTQYF
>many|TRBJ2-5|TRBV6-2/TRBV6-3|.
TGTGCCAGCACTCAACTACAGGGAAAAGAGACCCAGTACTTC
CASTQLQGKETQYF
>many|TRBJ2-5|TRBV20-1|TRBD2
TGCAGTGCTAGAGCGGGGGAGGGCCGGGAGACCCAGTACTTC
CSARAGEGRETQYF
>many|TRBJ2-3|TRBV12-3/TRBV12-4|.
TGTGCCAGCAGTGGACAGATTATTCAAGCTTTGCAGTATTTT
CASSGQIIQALQYF
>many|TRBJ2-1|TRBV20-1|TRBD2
TGCAGTGCTCAACCCGGGACTAGCTCCTACAATGAGCAGTTCTTC
CSAQPGTSSYNEQFF
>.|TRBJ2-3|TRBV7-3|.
TGTGCCAGCGGCCCTCATCCGGGACAAACCCCAGATACGCAGTATTTT
CASGPHPGQTPDTQYF
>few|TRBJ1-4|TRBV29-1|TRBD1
TGCAGCGTCGCAGGGGGGGCGCGCGAAAAACTGTTTTTT
CSVAGGAREKLFF
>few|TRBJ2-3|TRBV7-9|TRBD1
TGTGCCAGCAGCTTTACGGCCGGGACAGGGCCAAATACGCAGTATTTT
CASSFTAGTGPNTQYF
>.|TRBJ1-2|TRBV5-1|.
TGCGCCAGCGGGGAGTGGAGGAGCGGCTATGGCTACACCTTC
CASGEWRSGYGYTF